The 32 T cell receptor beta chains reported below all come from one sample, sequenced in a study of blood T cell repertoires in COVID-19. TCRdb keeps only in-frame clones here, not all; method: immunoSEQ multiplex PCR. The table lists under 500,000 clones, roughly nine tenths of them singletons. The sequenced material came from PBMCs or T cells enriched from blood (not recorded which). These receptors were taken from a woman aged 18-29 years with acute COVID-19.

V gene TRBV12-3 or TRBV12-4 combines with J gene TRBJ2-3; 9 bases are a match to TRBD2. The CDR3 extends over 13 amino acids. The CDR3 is CAGGLAGTDTQYF. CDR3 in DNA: TGTGCGGGGGGACTAGCTGGGACAGATACGCAGTATTTT.

The CDR3 sequence: CASSLAVRYGYTF. The CDR3 DNA is TGCGCCAGCAGCCTGGCCGTTCGCTATGGCTACACCTTC. The chain employs TRBV4-1 and TRBJ1-2, with D unclear. The CDR3 loop spans 13 amino acids. Germline values: CDR1 MGHRA, CDR2 YSYEKL. The V end lost 4 bases, the J end lost 4 bases, and 10 bases lay between the germline ends.

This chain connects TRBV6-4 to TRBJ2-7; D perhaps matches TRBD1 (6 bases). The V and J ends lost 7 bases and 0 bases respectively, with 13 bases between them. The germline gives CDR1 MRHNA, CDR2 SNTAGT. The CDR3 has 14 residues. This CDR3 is CASKLDRSSYEQYF. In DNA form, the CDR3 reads TGTGCCAGCAAATTGGACAGAAGCTCCTACGAGCAGTACTTC.

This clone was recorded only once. CDR3 nucleotides: TGCGCCAGCAGCCAAGATGCACACACAGATACGCAGTATTTT. Encoded protein: CASSQDAHTDTQYF. The chain is built from TRBV4-1 and TRBJ2-3; no definite D call. Germline V CDR1 and CDR2: MGHRA, YSYEKL. Trimming removed 0 bases at V and 2 bases at J, with 6 bases between. The CDR3 loop spans 14 amino acids.

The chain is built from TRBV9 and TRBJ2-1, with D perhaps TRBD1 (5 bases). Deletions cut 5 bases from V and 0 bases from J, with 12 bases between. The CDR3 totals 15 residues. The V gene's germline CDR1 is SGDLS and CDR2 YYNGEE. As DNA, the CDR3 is TGTGCCAGCAGTATCCAGGGTATCTCCTACAATGAGCAGTTCTTC. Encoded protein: CASSIQGISYNEQFF.

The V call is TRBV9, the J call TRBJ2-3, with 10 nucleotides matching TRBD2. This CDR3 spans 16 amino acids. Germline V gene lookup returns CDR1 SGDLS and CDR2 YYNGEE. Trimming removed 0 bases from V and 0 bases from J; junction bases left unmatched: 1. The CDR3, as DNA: TGTGCCAGCAGCGTAGTAGCGGGAGGAAGCACAGATACGCAGTATTTT. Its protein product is CASSVVAGGSTDTQYF. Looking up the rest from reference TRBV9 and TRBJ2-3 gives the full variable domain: DSGVTQTPKHLITATGQRVTLRCSPRSGDLSVYWYQQSLDQGLQFLIQYYNGEERAKGNILERFSAQQFPDLHSELNLSSLELGDSALYFCASSVVAGGSTDTQYFGPGTRLTVL.

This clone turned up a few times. Here the CDR3 reads CATSTGRGAYGYTF. In DNA form, the CDR3 reads TGTGCCACCTCAACTGGGCGGGGGGCCTATGGCTACACCTTC. V is TRBV19 and J is TRBJ1-2; maybe TRBD1 (6 bases). The germline V gene has CDR1 LNHDA and CDR2 SQIVND (reference sequence). This CDR3 is built from 14 residues. Deletions cut 10 bases from V and 4 bases from J, with 19 bases between.

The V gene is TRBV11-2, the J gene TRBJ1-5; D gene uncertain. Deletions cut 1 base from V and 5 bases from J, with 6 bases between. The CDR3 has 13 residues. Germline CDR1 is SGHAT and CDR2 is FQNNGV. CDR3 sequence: CASSLAVDQPQHF. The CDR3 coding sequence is TGTGCCAGCAGCTTAGCCGTAGATCAGCCCCAGCATTTT.

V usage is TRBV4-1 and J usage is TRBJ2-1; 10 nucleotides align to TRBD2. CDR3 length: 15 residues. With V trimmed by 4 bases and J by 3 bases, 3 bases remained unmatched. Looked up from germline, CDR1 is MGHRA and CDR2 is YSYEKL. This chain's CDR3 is CASSPGTSDYNEQFF. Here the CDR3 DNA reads TGCGCCAGCAGCCCTGGGACTAGCGACTACAATGAGCAGTTCTTC.

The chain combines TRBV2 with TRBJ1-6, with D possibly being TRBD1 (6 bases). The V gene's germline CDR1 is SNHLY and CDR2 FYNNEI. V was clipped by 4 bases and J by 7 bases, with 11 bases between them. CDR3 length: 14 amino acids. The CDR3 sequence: CASSGDRTNSPLHF. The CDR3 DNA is TGTGCCAGCAGTGGTGACAGGACGAATTCACCCCTCCACTTT. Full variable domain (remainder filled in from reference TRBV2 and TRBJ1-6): EPEVTQTPSHQVTQMGQEVILRCVPISNHLYFYWYRQILGQKVEFLVSFYNNEISEKSEIFDDQFSVERPDGSNFTLKIRSTKLEDSAMYFCASSGDRTNSPLHFGNGTRLTVT.

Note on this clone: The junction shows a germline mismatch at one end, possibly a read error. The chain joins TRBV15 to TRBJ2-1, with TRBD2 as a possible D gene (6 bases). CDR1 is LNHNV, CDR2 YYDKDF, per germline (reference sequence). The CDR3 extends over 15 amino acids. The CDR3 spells CATSGDSGPYNEQFF. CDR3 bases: TGTGCCACCAGCGGAGATAGCGGTCCCTACAATGAGCAGTTCTTC. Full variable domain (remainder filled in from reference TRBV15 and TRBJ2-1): DAMVIQNPRYQVTQFGKPVTLSCSQTLNHNVMYWYQQKSSQAPKLLFHYYDKDFNNEADTPDNFQSRRPNTSFCFLDIRSPGLGDTAMYLCATSGDSGPYNEQFFGPGTRLTVL.

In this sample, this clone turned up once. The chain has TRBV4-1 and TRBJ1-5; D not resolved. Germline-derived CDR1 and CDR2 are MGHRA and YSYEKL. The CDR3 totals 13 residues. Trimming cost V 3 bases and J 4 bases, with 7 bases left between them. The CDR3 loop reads CASSHPLNQPQHF. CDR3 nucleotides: TGCGCCAGCAGCCACCCCTTAAATCAGCCCCAGCATTTT.

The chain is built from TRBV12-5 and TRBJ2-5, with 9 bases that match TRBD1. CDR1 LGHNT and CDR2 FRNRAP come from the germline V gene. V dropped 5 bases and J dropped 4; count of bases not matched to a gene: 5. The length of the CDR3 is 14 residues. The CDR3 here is CASGTGQGRETQYF. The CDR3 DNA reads TGTGCTAGTGGTACAGGACAGGGGAGAGAGACCCAGTACTTC.

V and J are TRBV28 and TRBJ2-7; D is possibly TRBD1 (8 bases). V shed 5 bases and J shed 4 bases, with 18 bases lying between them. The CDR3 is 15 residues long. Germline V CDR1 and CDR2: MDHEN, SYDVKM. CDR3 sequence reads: CASSRGGTGGYEQYF. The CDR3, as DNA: TGTGCCAGCAGTCGGGGAGGGACAGGAGGATACGAGCAGTACTTC.

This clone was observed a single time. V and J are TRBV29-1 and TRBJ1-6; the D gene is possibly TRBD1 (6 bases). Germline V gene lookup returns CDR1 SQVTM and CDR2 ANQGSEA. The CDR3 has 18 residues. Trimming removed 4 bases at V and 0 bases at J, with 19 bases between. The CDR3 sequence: CSVGPPRGASSYNSPLHF. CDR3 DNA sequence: TGCAGCGTTGGTCCCCCTCGGGGGGCGAGCTCCTATAATTCACCCCTCCACTTT.

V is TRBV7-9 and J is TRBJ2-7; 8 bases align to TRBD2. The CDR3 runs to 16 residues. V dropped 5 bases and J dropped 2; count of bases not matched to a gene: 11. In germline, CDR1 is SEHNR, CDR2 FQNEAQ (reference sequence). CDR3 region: CASSRDPTSGTYEQYF. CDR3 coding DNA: TGTGCCAGCAGCCGCGATCCAACTAGCGGTACCTACGAGCAGTACTTC.

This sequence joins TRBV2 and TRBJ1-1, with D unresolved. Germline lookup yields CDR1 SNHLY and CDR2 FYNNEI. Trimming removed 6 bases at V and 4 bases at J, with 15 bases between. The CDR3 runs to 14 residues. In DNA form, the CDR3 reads TGTGCCAGCAGGAAGGGAGGTGAGGGCACTGAAGCTTTCTTT. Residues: CASRKGGEGTEAFF.

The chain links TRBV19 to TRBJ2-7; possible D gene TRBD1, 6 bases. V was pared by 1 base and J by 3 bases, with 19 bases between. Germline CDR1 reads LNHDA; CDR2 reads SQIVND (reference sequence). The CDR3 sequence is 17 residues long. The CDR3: CASSIAGHGTTNYEQYF. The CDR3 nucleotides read TGTGCCAGTAGTATAGCGGGGCACGGGACAACAAACTACGAGCAGTACTTC.

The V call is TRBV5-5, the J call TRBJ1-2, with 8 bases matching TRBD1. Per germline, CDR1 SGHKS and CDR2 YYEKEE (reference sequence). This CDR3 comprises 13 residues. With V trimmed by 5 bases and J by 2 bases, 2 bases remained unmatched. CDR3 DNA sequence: TGTGCCAGCAGTCGGACAGGGAACTATGGCTACACCTTC. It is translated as CASSRTGNYGYTF.

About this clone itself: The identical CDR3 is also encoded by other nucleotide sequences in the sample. DNA of the CDR3: TGTGCCAGCAGTTTTGGCAGCTCCTACGAGCAGTACTTC. This sequence encodes CASSFGSSYEQYF. The J gene is TRBJ2-7, the V gene TRBV28; D gene uncertain. CDR1 is MDHEN and CDR2 is SYDVKM in the germline V gene. This CDR3 comprises 13 residues. The germline V and J ends were trimmed by 3 bases and 0 bases, with 6 bases remaining between them.

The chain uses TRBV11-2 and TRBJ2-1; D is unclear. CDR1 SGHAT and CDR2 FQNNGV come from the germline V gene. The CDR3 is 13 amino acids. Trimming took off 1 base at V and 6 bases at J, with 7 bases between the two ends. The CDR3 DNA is TGTGCCAGCAGCTTAGGGTTCGGCAATGAGCAGTTCTTC. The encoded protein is CASSLGFGNEQFF.

DNA of the CDR3: TGCGCCAGCAGCCACGGAAGGGGCGAGCAGTTCTTC. Translation: CASSHGRGEQFF. The chain joins TRBV10-1 to TRBJ2-1; D might be TRBD1 (5 bases). Germline CDR1 reads WNHNN; CDR2 reads SYGVQD (reference sequence). V dropped 6 bases and J dropped 10 bases, with 13 bases sitting between them. CDR3 length: 12 amino acids.

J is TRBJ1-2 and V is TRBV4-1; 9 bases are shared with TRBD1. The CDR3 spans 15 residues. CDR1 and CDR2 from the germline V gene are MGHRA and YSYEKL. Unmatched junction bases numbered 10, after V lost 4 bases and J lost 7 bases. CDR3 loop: CASSLTRDRVLGYTF. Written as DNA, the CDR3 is TGCGCCAGCAGCCTCACCCGGGACAGGGTTCTTGGCTACACCTTC.

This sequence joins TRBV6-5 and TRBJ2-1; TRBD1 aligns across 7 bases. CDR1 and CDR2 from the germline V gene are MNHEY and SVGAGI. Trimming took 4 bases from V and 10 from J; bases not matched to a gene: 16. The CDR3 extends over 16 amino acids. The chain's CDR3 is CASSFGTAIGTMEQFF. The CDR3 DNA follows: TGTGCCAGCAGTTTCGGGACAGCTATTGGGACAATGGAGCAGTTCTTC.

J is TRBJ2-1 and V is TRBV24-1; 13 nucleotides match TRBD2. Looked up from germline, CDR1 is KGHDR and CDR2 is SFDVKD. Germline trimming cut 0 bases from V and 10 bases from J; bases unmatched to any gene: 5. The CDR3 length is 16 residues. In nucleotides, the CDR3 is TGTGCCACCAGTGATTTGGGACTAGCGGGAGTACGGGAGCAGTTCTTC. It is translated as CATSDLGLAGVREQFF.

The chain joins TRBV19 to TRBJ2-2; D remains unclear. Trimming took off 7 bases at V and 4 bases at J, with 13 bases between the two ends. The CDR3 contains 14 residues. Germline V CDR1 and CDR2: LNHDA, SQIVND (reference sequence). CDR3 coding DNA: TGTGCCAGTACCCCCGCCCAGATCACCGGGGAGCTGTTTTTT. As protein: CASTPAQITGELFF. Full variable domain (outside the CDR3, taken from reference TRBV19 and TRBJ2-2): DGGITQSPKYLFRKEGQNVTLSCEQNLNHDAMYWYRQDPGQGLRLIYYSQIVNDFQKGDIAEGYSVSREKKESFPLTVTSAQKNPTAFYLCASTPAQITGELFFGEGSRLTVL.

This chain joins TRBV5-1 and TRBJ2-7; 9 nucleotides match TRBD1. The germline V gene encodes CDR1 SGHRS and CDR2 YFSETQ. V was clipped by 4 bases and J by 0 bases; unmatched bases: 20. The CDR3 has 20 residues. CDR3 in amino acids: CASSTGQGTFAGGSSYEQYF. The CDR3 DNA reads TGCGCCAGCAGCACCGGACAGGGGACCTTTGCCGGGGGGAGCTCCTACGAGCAGTACTTC.

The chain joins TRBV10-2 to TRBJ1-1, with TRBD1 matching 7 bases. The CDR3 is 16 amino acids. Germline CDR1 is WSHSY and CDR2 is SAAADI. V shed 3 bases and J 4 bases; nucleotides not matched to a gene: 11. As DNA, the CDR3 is TGCGCCAGCAGTGATAATCTACAGGGGTGGGGCACTGAAGCTTTCTTT. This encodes CASSDNLQGWGTEAFF.

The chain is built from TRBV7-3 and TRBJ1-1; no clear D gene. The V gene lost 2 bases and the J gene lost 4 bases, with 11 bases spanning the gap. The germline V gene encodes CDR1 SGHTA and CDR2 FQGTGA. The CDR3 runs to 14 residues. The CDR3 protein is CASSLGEGSTEAFF. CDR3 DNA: TGTGCCAGCAGCTTAGGGGAAGGGAGCACTGAAGCTTTCTTT.

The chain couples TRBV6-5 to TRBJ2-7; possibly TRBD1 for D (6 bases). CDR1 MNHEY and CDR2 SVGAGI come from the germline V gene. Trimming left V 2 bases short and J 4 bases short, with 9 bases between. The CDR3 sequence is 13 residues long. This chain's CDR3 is CASSYGTKYEQYF. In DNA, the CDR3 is TGTGCCAGCAGTTACGGGACAAAATACGAGCAGTACTTC.

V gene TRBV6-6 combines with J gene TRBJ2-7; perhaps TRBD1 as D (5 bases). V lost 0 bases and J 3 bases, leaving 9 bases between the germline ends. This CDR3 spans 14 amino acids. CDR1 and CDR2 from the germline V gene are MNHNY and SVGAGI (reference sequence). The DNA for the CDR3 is TGTGCCAGCAGTTACTCGAAGGGGAACTACGAGCAGTACTTC. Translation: CASSYSKGNYEQYF.

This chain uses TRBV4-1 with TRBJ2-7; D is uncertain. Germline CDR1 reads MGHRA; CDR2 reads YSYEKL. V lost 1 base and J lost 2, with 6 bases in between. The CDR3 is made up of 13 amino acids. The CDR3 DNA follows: TGCGCCAGCAGCCAAGTTCTAACCTACGAGCAGTACTTC. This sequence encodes CASSQVLTYEQYF.